This is a list of T cell receptor beta chains from one sample in a study of metastatic and nonmetastatic thyroid tumors. TCRdb reanalyzed the PCR reads with MiXCR. This repertoire shows about 43,000 clones, 3.2% found once; its top ten account for approximately 9.8%. Sequenced material: blood. These receptors all stem from a female donor with papillary thyroid cancer or a benign thyroid nodule (not recorded which). Some clones in this sample may be carry-over from other donors' samples. Both conserved end residues are part of each CDR3. Each record gives: V gene, J gene, D gene, clone size, CDR3 DNA, CDR3 protein. A D gene is named only where the DNA matches it firmly. Clone size is not always given. Where it is, it says once, few, many or a class for expanded clones.

V gene: TRBV6-1
J gene: TRBJ2-7
D gene: TRBD1
clone size: many
CDR3 DNA: TGTGCCAGCAGGACCCGGACAGGAGGCTACGAGCAGTACTTC
CDR3 protein: CASRTRTGGYEQYF

V gene: TRBV6-1
J gene: TRBJ2-7
D gene: NA
clone size: few
CDR3 DNA: TGTGCCAGCACAAACGCCCTTCGGGGGCAGGATCAGTACTTC
CDR3 protein: CASTNALRGQDQYF

V gene: TRBV19
J gene: TRBJ2-2
D gene: NA
clone size: few
CDR3 DNA: TGTGCCACCAGGAAACCGACAGTGTCAACCGGGGAGCTGTTTTTT
CDR3 protein: CATRKPTVSTGELFF

V gene: TRBV20-1
J gene: TRBJ2-3
D gene: TRBD1
clone size: NA
CDR3 DNA: TGCAGTGCTAGACCGGGACAGGGAGTGGATGTGTTGACAGATACGCAGTATTTT
CDR3 protein: CSARPGQGVDVLTDTQYF

V gene: TRBV2
J gene: TRBJ1-2
D gene: TRBD1
clone size: many
CDR3 DNA: TGTGCCAGCAGTGGGGACACAGGGGGCGCCCCTAACTATGGCTACACCTTC
CDR3 protein: CASSGDTGGAPNYGYTF

V gene: TRBV12-5
J gene: TRBJ2-7
D gene: TRBD1
clone size: many
CDR3 DNA: TGTGCTAGTGGTTTGGTACCGGGACAGGGTTTCTCCTACGAGCAGTACTTC
CDR3 protein: CASGLVPGQGFSYEQYF

V gene: TRBV20-1
J gene: TRBJ2-7
D gene: NA
clone size: NA
CDR3 DNA: TGCAGTGCTAGGGGGTCTTACGAGCAGTACTTC
CDR3 protein: CSARGSYEQYF

V gene: TRBV5-1
J gene: TRBJ1-1
D gene: TRBD1
clone size: many
CDR3 DNA: TGCGCCAGCAGCCTAGAGGGACAGTACACTGAAGCTTTCTTT
CDR3 protein: CASSLEGQYTEAFF

V gene: TRBV12-3/TRBV12-4
J gene: TRBJ2-7
D gene: NA
clone size: many
CDR3 DNA: TGTGCCAGCAGTTCTTCCTACGAGCAGTACTTC
CDR3 protein: CASSSSYEQYF

V gene: TRBV19
J gene: TRBJ2-3
D gene: TRBD2
clone size: few
CDR3 DNA: TGTGCCAGTAGTATTGGAGGGAGGGCCCTCGTAGATACGCAGTATTTT
CDR3 protein: CASSIGGRALVDTQYF

V gene: TRBV4-2
J gene: TRBJ1-6
D gene: NA
clone size: many
CDR3 DNA: TGTGCCAGCAGCCAAGATGGGTGGGGCGCGAATAATTCACCCCTCCACTTT
CDR3 protein: CASSQDGWGANNSPLHF

V gene: TRBV28
J gene: TRBJ1-3
D gene: TRBD1
clone size: NA
CDR3 DNA: TGTGCCAGCAGAAGGGACAGGGTCCGCTTTGGAAACACCATATATTTT
CDR3 protein: CASRRDRVRFGNTIYF

V gene: TRBV11-3
J gene: TRBJ1-1
D gene: NA
clone size: many
CDR3 DNA: TGTGCCAGCAGCTTAGTACAGAACACTGAAGCTTTCTTT
CDR3 protein: CASSLVQNTEAFF

V gene: TRBV9
J gene: TRBJ2-1
D gene: TRBD2
clone size: many
CDR3 DNA: TGTGCCAGCAGCACCACTAGCGGGAGGGTCAATGAGCAGTTCTTC
CDR3 protein: CASSTTSGRVNEQFF

V gene: TRBV6-1
J gene: TRBJ1-6
D gene: NA
clone size: NA
CDR3 DNA: TGTGCCAGCAGAGAAACAGCAAATTCACCCCTCCACTTT
CDR3 protein: CASRETANSPLHF

V gene: TRBV19
J gene: TRBJ1-5
D gene: NA
clone size: NA
CDR3 DNA: TGTGCCAGTAGTATTGAGGGGCGAGCTCAGCCCCAGCATTTT
CDR3 protein: CASSIEGRAQPQHF

V gene: TRBV28
J gene: TRBJ1-1
D gene: NA
clone size: NA
CDR3 DNA: TGTGCCAGCAGTTTACCGAGAAGACTCGACCTGAACACTGAAGCTTTCTTT
CDR3 protein: CASSLPRRLDLNTEAFF

V gene: TRBV5-1
J gene: TRBJ2-2
D gene: NA
clone size: many
CDR3 DNA: TGCGCCAGTCGCCGGGACCAAATAACCGGGGAGCTGTTTTTT
CDR3 protein: CASRRDQITGELFF

V gene: TRBV6-1
J gene: TRBJ1-4
D gene: NA
clone size: many
CDR3 DNA: TGTGCCAGCAGTTCCAGGCCATTGGCAACTAATGAAAAACTGTTTTTT
CDR3 protein: CASSSRPLATNEKLFF

V gene: TRBV6-9
J gene: TRBJ2-7
D gene: NA
clone size: NA
CDR3 DNA: TGTGCCAGCAGTTACACCGTTCCGTCCTACGAGCAGTACTTC
CDR3 protein: CASSYTVPSYEQYF

V gene: TRBV6-1
J gene: TRBJ1-4
D gene: NA
clone size: many
CDR3 DNA: TGTGCCAGCAGTGGGGGAGACAGCTCTGAAAAACTGTTTTTT
CDR3 protein: CASSGGDSSEKLFF

V gene: TRBV12-3/TRBV12-4
J gene: TRBJ1-1
D gene: NA
clone size: few
CDR3 DNA: TGTGCCAGCAGCGTAGGGACAGAAGCTTTCTTT
CDR3 protein: CASSVGTEAFF

V gene: TRBV5-6
J gene: TRBJ2-1
D gene: NA
clone size: many
CDR3 DNA: TGTGCCAGCAGCTTGGGGATCCATGAGCAGTTCTTC
CDR3 protein: CASSLGIHEQFF

V gene: TRBV12-5
J gene: TRBJ2-5
D gene: TRBD2
clone size: many
CDR3 DNA: TGTGCTAGTGGTTTTGCCGGGGGTCCGGGGGGGGAGACCCAGTACTTC
CDR3 protein: CASGFAGGPGGETQYF

V gene: TRBV7-9
J gene: TRBJ1-2
D gene: NA
clone size: many
CDR3 DNA: TGTGCCAGCAGCTTGCTAGAAGGACTTGAGGTGGGCTACACCTTC
CDR3 protein: CASSLLEGLEVGYTF

V gene: TRBV20-1
J gene: TRBJ1-3
D gene: NA
clone size: many
CDR3 DNA: TGCAGTGCTAGAGTGCGGGGATGGGGGGCGCCTGGAAACACCATATATTTT
CDR3 protein: CSARVRGWGAPGNTIYF

V gene: TRBV6-1
J gene: TRBJ1-6
D gene: NA
clone size: NA
CDR3 DNA: TGTGCCAGCAAGGACAGCTATAATTCACCCCTCCACTTT
CDR3 protein: CASKDSYNSPLHF

V gene: TRBV20-1
J gene: TRBJ1-1
D gene: TRBD1
clone size: NA
CDR3 DNA: TGCAGTGCTAGGGACTCAGGGGGCGCAGTGAACACTGAAGCTTTCTTT
CDR3 protein: CSARDSGGAVNTEAFF

V gene: TRBV11-1
J gene: TRBJ2-7
D gene: NA
clone size: many
CDR3 DNA: TGTGCCAGCAGCTTAATAGCTTACGAGCAGTACTTC
CDR3 protein: CASSLIAYEQYF

V gene: TRBV11-2
J gene: TRBJ2-1
D gene: TRBD2
clone size: many
CDR3 DNA: TGTGCCAGCAGCCCGGGGACTAGCGGGGTACAATTCGACGAGCAGTTCTTC
CDR3 protein: CASSPGTSGVQFDEQFF

V gene: TRBV30
J gene: TRBJ1-1
D gene: NA
clone size: many
CDR3 DNA: TGTGCCTGGAGTGTTCCCGGTATCATCGTTGAAGCTTTCTTT
CDR3 protein: CAWSVPGIIVEAFF

V gene: TRBV6-1
J gene: TRBJ2-3
D gene: NA
clone size: many
CDR3 DNA: TGTGCCAGCATTTCGTCGGGATCCACAGATACGCAGTATTTT
CDR3 protein: CASISSGSTDTQYF

V gene: TRBV6-2/TRBV6-3
J gene: TRBJ2-6
D gene: NA
clone size: NA
CDR3 DNA: TGTGCCAGCAGTTACATAGGTTCCTCTGGGGCCAACGTCCTGACTTTC
CDR3 protein: CASSYIGSSGANVLTF

V gene: TRBV28
J gene: TRBJ1-2
D gene: TRBD1
clone size: many
CDR3 DNA: TGTGCCAGCAGTCGAGGGGGCATAAATCATGGCTACACCTTC
CDR3 protein: CASSRGGINHGYTF

V gene: TRBV20-1
J gene: TRBJ2-5
D gene: TRBD1
clone size: few
CDR3 DNA: TGCAGTGCTAGAGCAACCGGAGGGACAGGGGGACAAGAGACCCAGTACTTC
CDR3 protein: CSARATGGTGGQETQYF

V gene: TRBV20-1
J gene: TRBJ1-1
D gene: NA
clone size: NA
CDR3 DNA: TGCAGTGCCGATCGGGACATTCTTTGGGGCACTGAAGCTTTCTTT
CDR3 protein: CSADRDILWGTEAFF

V gene: TRBV2
J gene: TRBJ2-7
D gene: TRBD2
clone size: medium-sized
CDR3 DNA: TGTGCCAGCAGTACTGGACTAGCGGGCGGGACCTCCTACGAGCAGTACTTC
CDR3 protein: CASSTGLAGGTSYEQYF

V gene: TRBV6-2/TRBV6-3
J gene: TRBJ2-7
D gene: NA
clone size: few
CDR3 DNA: TGTGCCAGCAGGCAGGGATCTCTGGGCTACGGGCAGTACTTC
CDR3 protein: CASRQGSLGYGQYF

V gene: TRBV29-1
J gene: TRBJ1-1
D gene: TRBD1
clone size: NA
CDR3 DNA: TGCAGCGCCCGGACAGGGATAGGGAACACTGAAGCTTTCTTT
CDR3 protein: CSARTGIGNTEAFF

V gene: TRBV5-5
J gene: TRBJ2-7
D gene: TRBD2
clone size: many
CDR3 DNA: TGTGCCAGCAGCTTGGGGACTAGCGGGAGCTACGAGCAGTACTTC
CDR3 protein: CASSLGTSGSYEQYF

V gene: TRBV11-3
J gene: TRBJ1-6
D gene: NA
clone size: NA
CDR3 DNA: TGTGCCAGCAGCTTAGTGTCGGATGTAGGGGCTAATTCACCCCTCCACTTT
CDR3 protein: CASSLVSDVGANSPLHF

V gene: TRBV20-1
J gene: TRBJ2-7
D gene: TRBD1
clone size: many
CDR3 DNA: TGCAGTGCTAGAGATAGGGACAGGGGGCGGGAGCAGTACTTC
CDR3 protein: CSARDRDRGREQYF

V gene: TRBV11-2
J gene: TRBJ1-1
D gene: NA
clone size: many
CDR3 DNA: TGTGCCAGCAGCTTGAACTTTCGGAACACTGAAGCTTTCTTT
CDR3 protein: CASSLNFRNTEAFF

V gene: TRBV20-1
J gene: TRBJ2-7
D gene: TRBD1
clone size: many
CDR3 DNA: TGCAGTGCTAGAGATCGCAGGGGACAGGGTCAAGAGCAGTACTTC
CDR3 protein: CSARDRRGQGQEQYF

V gene: TRBV7-8
J gene: TRBJ2-7
D gene: NA
clone size: NA
CDR3 DNA: TGTGCCAGCAGCTTAGCCTTGCGGTTGGACTACGAGCAGTACTTC
CDR3 protein: CASSLALRLDYEQYF

V gene: TRBV7-9
J gene: TRBJ1-4
D gene: NA
clone size: NA
CDR3 DNA: TGTGCCAGCACCTTGTGGCCGGAGAATGAAAAACTGTTTTTT
CDR3 protein: CASTLWPENEKLFF